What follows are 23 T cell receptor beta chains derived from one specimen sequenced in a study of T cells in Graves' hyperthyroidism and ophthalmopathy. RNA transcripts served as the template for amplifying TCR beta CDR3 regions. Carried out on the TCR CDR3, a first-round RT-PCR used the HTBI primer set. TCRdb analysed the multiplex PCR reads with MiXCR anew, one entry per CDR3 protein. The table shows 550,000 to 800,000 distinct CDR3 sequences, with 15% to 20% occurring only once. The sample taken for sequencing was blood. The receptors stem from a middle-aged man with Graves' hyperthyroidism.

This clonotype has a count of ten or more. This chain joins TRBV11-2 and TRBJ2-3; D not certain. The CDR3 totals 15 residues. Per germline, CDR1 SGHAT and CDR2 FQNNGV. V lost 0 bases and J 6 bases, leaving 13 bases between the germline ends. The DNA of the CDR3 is TGTGCCAGCAGCTTAGATCGCGTACTGGGGGATACGCAGTATTTT. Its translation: CASSLDRVLGDTQYF.

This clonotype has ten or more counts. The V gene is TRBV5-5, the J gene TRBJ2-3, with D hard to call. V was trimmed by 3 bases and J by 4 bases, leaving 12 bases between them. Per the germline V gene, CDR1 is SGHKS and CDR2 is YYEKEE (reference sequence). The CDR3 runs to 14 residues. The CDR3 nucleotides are TGTGCCAGCAGCTCCAGCGACTCTCCAGATACGCAGTATTTT. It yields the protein CASSSSDSPDTQYF.

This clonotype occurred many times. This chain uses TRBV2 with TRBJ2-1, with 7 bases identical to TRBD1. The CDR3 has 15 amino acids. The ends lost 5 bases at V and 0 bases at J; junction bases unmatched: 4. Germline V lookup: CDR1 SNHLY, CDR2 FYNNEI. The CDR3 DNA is TGTGCCAGCAGTCGACAGGGTCCCTCCTACAATGAGCAGTTCTTC. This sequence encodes CASSRQGPSYNEQFF.

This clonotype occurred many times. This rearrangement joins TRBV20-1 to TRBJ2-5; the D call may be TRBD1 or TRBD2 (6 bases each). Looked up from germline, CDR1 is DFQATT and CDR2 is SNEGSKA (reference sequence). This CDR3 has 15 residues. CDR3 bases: TGCAGCGCCGAAAGCGGGCAGGGGCAACAAGAGACCCAGTACTTC. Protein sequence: CSAESGQGQQETQYF.

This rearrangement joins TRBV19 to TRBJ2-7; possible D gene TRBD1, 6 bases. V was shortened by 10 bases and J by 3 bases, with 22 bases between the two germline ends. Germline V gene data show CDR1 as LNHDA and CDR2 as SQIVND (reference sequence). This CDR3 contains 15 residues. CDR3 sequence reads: CATSGPLRGNYEQYF. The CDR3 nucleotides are TGTGCCACCTCTGGTCCCCTGAGGGGGAACTACGAGCAGTACTTC.

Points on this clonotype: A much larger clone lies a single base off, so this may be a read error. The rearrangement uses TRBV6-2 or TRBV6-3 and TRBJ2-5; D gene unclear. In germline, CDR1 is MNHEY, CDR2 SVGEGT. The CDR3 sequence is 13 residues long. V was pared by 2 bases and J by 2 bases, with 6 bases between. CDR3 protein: CASSYNKQETQYF. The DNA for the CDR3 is TGTGCCAGCAGTTACAACAAACAAGAGACCCAGTACTTC.

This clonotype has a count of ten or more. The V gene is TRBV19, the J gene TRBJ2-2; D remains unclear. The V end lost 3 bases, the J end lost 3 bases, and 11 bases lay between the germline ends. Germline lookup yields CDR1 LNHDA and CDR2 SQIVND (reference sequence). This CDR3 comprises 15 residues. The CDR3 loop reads CASSIKVADTGELFF. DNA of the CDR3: TGTGCCAGTAGTATTAAGGTCGCTGACACCGGGGAGCTGTTTTTT.

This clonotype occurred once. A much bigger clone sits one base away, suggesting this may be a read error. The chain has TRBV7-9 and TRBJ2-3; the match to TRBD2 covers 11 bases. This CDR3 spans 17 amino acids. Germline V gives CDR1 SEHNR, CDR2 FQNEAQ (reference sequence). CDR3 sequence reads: CSSSSQLAGDSTDTQYF. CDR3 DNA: TGTTCCAGCAGCTCACAACTAGCGGGAGACAGCACAGATACGCAGTATTTT.

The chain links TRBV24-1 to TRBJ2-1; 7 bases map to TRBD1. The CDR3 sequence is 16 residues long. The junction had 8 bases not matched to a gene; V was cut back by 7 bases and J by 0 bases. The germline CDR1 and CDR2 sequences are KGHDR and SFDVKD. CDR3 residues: CATSKGGLSSYNEQFF. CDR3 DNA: TGTGCCACCAGCAAAGGGGGCCTGAGCTCCTACAATGAGCAGTTCTTC.

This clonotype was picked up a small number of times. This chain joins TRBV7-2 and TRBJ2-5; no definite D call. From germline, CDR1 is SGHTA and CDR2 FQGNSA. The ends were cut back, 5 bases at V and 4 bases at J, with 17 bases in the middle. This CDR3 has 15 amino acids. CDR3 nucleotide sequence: TGTGCCAGCAGCGACCGTCTTGGATCGGGAGAGACCCAGTACTTC. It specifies CASSDRLGSGETQYF.

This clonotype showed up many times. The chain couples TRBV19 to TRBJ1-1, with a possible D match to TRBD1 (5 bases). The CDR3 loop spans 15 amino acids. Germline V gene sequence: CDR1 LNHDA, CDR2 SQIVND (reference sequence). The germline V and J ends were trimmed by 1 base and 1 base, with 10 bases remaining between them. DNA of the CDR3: TGTGCCAGTAGTATAGGTCCGGGGACGAACACTGAAGCTTTCTTT. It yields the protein CASSIGPGTNTEAFF.

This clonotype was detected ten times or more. CDR3 amino acids: CASSPVGVGQFF. The CDR3 DNA reads as TGTGCCAGCAGCCCGGTTGGGGTAGGGCAGTTCTTC. J is TRBJ2-1 and V is TRBV5-6; the D is unclear. V lost 4 bases and J 12 bases, leaving 14 bases between the germline ends. Germline lookup yields CDR1 SGHDT and CDR2 YYEEEE. There are 12 residues in the CDR3.

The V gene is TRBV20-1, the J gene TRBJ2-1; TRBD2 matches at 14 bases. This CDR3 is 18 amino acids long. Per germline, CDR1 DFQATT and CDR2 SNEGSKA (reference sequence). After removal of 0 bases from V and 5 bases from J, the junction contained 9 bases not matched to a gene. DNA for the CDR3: TGCAGTGCTAGAGATTCGGCCGGGACTAGCGGGAGCCACAATGAGCAGTTCTTC. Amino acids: CSARDSAGTSGSHNEQFF.

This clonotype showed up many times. The DNA of the CDR3 is TGTGCCAGCAGTGCCTCAGGGACGGCACTACGCGAGCAGTACTTC. Protein sequence: CASSASGTALREQYF. The chain links TRBV6-1 to TRBJ2-7; D may match TRBD1 or TRBD2 (5 bases each). Trimming removed 4 bases from V and 6 bases from J, with 19 bases in between. This CDR3 region has 15 residues. The germline V gene has CDR1 MNHNS and CDR2 SASEGT.

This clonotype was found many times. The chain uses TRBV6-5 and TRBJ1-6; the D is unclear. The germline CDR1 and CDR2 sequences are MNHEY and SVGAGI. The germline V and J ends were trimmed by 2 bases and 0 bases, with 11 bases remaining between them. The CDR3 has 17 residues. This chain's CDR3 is CASSYVQTSSYNSPLHF. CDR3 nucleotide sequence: TGTGCCAGCAGTTACGTCCAGACGAGCTCCTATAATTCACCCCTCCACTTT.

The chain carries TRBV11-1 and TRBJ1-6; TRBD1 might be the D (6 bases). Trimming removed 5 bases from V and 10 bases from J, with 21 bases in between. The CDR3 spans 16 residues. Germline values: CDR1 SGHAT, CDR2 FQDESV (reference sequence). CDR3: CASSTQGSAIGSPLHF. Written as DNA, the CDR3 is TGTGCCAGCAGCACACAGGGATCCGCTATTGGGTCACCCCTCCACTTT.

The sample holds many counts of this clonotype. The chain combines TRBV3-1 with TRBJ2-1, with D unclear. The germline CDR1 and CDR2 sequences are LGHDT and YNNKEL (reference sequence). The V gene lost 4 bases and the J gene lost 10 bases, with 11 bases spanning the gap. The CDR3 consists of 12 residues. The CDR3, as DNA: TGTGCCAGCAGCCCCTTGGGCAGGGAGCAGTTCTTC. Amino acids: CASSPLGREQFF.

The CDR3 region is CASSLVGEVNTEAFF. The CDR3 nucleotides are TGTGCCAGCAGCTTGGTGGGGGAGGTGAACACTGAAGCTTTCTTT. The J gene is TRBJ1-1, the V gene TRBV5-5; D is possibly TRBD1 (5 bases). The ends were cut back, 0 bases at V and 0 bases at J, with 9 bases in the middle. The CDR3 has 15 residues. The germline V gene encodes CDR1 SGHKS and CDR2 YYEKEE (reference sequence).

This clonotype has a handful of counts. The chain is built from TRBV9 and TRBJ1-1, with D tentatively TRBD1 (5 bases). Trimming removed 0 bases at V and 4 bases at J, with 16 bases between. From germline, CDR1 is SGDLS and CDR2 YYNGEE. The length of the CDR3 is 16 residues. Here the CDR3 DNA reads TGTGCCAGCAGCGTAGCTACCCCAGGGACGGTCACTGAAGCTTTCTTT. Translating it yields CASSVATPGTVTEAFF.

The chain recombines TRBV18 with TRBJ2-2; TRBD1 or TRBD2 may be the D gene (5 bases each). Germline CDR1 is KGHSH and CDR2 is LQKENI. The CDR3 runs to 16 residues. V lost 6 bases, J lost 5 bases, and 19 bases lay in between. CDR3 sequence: CASSPFERGETGELFF. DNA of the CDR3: TGTGCCAGCTCCCCTTTCGAGAGGGGTGAGACCGGGGAGCTGTTTTTT.

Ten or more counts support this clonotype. The CDR3, as DNA: TGTGCCAGCCTCTCCTCTACAGGGGGCACCTACAATGAGCAGTTCTTC. Translation gives CASLSSTGGTYNEQFF. The chain is built from TRBV28 and TRBJ2-1; 9 nucleotides align to TRBD1. The J segment lost 2 bases and the V segment lost 8 bases, leaving 10 bases of the junction unmatched. The CDR3 length is 16 residues. The germline V gene encodes CDR1 MDHEN and CDR2 SYDVKM.

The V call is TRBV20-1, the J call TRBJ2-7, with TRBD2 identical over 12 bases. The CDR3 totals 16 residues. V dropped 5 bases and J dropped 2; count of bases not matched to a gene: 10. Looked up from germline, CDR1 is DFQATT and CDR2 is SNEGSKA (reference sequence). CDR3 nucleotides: TGCAGTGCTTCCAAAACTAGCGGGAGGTCACCCTACGAGCAGTACTTC. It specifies CSASKTSGRSPYEQYF.

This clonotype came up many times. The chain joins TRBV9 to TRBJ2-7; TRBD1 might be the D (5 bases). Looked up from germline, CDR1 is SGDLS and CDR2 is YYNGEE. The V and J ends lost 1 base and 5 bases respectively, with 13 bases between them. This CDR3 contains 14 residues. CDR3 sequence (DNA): TGTGCCAGCAGCGTATCAGGGTTCAGCCACGAGCAGTACTTC. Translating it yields CASSVSGFSHEQYF. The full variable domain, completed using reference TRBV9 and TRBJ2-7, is DSGVTQTPKHLITATGQRVTLRCSPRSGDLSVYWYQQSLDQGLQFLIQYYNGEERAKGNILERFSAQQFPDLHSELNLSSLELGDSALYFCASSVSGFSHEQYFGPGTRLTVT.